Following are 11 T cell receptor beta chains from one sample sequenced in a study of identical twins. MiXCR was run by TCRdb on the 5' RACE reads, yielding one entry per CDR3 protein. This sample has 300,000 to 400,000 distinct CDR3 sequences, with 10% to 15% found just once. These data were likewise used in another study, on yellow fever vaccine responses in identical twins.

The sample was CD8+ T cells sorted from blood. Every receptor here comes from a woman aged 18-30 years in good health.

V usage is TRBV9 and J usage is TRBJ1-1; D gene ambiguous. Trimming took off 3 bases at V and 4 bases at J, with 7 bases between the two ends. Germline V lookup: CDR1 SGDLS, CDR2 YYNGEE. CDR3 length equals 12 residues. CDR3 loop: CASSGDGTEAFF. The CDR3 nucleotides read TGTGCCAGCAGCGGAGACGGCACTGAAGCTTTCTTT.

In its sample, this clonotype was seen a few times. The rearrangement links TRBV7-9 to TRBJ2-7, with 7 bases fitting TRBD1. CDR1 SEHNR and CDR2 FQNEAQ come from the germline V gene (reference sequence). The CDR3 is 13 amino acids. V lost 5 bases to trimming and J lost 6 bases; unmatched junction nucleotides: 7. CDR3 sequence: CASSPTGSSEQYF. CDR3 DNA: TGTGCCAGCAGCCCGACAGGGTCGTCCGAGCAGTACTTC.

In this sample, this clonotype turned up a few times. V and J are TRBV7-9 and TRBJ1-1; possible D gene TRBD1, 6 bases. Germline V gene lookup returns CDR1 SEHNR and CDR2 FQNEAQ (reference sequence). This CDR3 is 16 amino acids long. V was trimmed by 5 bases and J by 2 bases, leaving 18 bases between them. CDR3 DNA: TGTGCCAGCAGCCTCCGCCAAGGACAGCCAAACACTGAAGCTTTCTTT. It is translated as CASSLRQGQPNTEAFF.

The chain carries TRBV9 and TRBJ2-5; D is perhaps TRBD2 (7 bases). The CDR3 loop spans 16 amino acids. The germline V gene encodes CDR1 SGDLS and CDR2 YYNGEE. Trimming left V 3 bases short and J 2 bases short, with 17 bases between. The CDR3 region is CASSAYGEGGQETQYF. CDR3 nucleotide sequence: TGTGCCAGCAGCGCCTATGGGGAGGGGGGGCAAGAGACCCAGTACTTC.

The rearrangement links TRBV7-6 to TRBJ2-1; 9 nucleotides agree with TRBD2. Per the germline V gene, CDR1 is SGHVS and CDR2 is FNYEAQ. The CDR3 covers 19 residues. The trim removed 2 bases at V and 4 bases at J, leaving 15 bases unmatched. CDR3 residues: CASSLRASGTPSRYNEQFF. In nucleotides, the CDR3 is TGTGCCAGCAGCTTAAGGGCTAGCGGGACCCCCAGTAGATACAATGAGCAGTTCTTC.

The J gene is TRBJ1-5, the V gene TRBV10-3; no clear D. CDR1 ENHRY and CDR2 SYGVKD come from the germline V gene. The CDR3 consists of 16 residues. With 1 base removed from V and 5 bases from J, the gap between germline ends came to 15 bases. The CDR3 loop reads CAISEWGGVNHQPQHF. CDR3 sequence (DNA): TGTGCCATCAGTGAGTGGGGTGGAGTGAACCATCAGCCCCAGCATTTT.

This clonotype was counted between two and nine times. This sequence joins TRBV28 and TRBJ2-5, with D perhaps assigned TRBD1 or TRBD2 (5 bases each). CDR1 is MDHEN, CDR2 SYDVKM, per germline. V lost 0 bases and J 3 bases, leaving 8 bases between the germline ends. This CDR3 has 14 amino acids. CDR3 nucleotides: TGTGCCAGCAGTTTATGGGGGGATGAAGAGACCCAGTACTTC. This gives the protein CASSLWGDEETQYF.

This clonotype was observed a few times. The CDR3 sequence is CSASPLEGWEQYV. Here the CDR3 DNA reads TGCAGTGCTAGCCCATTGGAGGGCTGGGAGCAGTACGTC. The chain joins TRBV20-1 to TRBJ2-7; TRBD2 is a possible D gene (6 bases). This CDR3 has 13 residues. Trimming took 3 bases from V and 7 from J, leaving 16 bases between them. The germline V gene encodes CDR1 DFQATT and CDR2 SNEGSKA (reference sequence).

This clonotype was recorded a few times. The chain couples TRBV20-1 to TRBJ2-1; perhaps D is TRBD1 or TRBD2 (5 bases each). Germline assignment: CDR1 DFQATT and CDR2 SNEGSKA (reference sequence). CDR3 size: 14 residues. With 0 bases removed from V and 0 bases from J, the gap between germline ends came to 6 bases. The CDR3 sequence: CSARDGTSYNEQFF. The CDR3, as DNA: TGCAGTGCTAGAGATGGGACCTCCTACAATGAGCAGTTCTTC.

There are a few counts of this clonotype. This chain joins TRBV20-1 and TRBJ1-2; TRBD1 might be the D (5 bases). The germline gives CDR1 DFQATT, CDR2 SNEGSKA (reference sequence). This CDR3 region has 15 residues. V lost 4 bases, J lost 2 bases, and 17 bases lay in between. The CDR3 DNA sequence: TGCAGTGCTACCCGCCCCCGGGACGCGAACTATGGCTACACCTTC. Translation: CSATRPRDANYGYTF.

This clonotype was counted between two and nine times. The chain employs TRBV11-2 and TRBJ2-1; D gene ambiguous. The CDR3 is 15 amino acids. Germline-derived CDR1 and CDR2 are SGHAT and FQNNGV. V was cut by 4 bases and J by 4 bases, with 14 bases left in between. Here the CDR3 DNA reads TGTGCCAGCAGCTCGACCCCCCCCAAATACAATGAGCAGTTCTTC. It yields the protein CASSSTPPKYNEQFF.